This TCR beta chain was captured by sequencing in a study of blood T cell repertoires in COVID-19. At the level of the study: Samples representing acute and convalescent COVID-19 were sourced from the United States, Italy and Spain. PBMCs, B-cell-depleted T cells, or T cells were the source of the cDNA or gDNA that made up the material.

V gave up 4 bases and J gave up 5 bases; unmatched junction bases: 7. Looked up from germline, CDR1 is LNHDA and CDR2 is SQIVND (reference sequence). CDR3 length: 15 residues. Source study methods: Amplification of reference gene primers was used by the study to estimate nucleated cell counts. Assay used: immunoSEQ multiplex PCR; TCRdb lists only in-frame clones, some missing. The V and J calls and the clone size are those of that table, but D and trimming were determined from the DNA. This table holds roughly 80,000 clones, 60% to 85% found once. V usage is TRBV19 and J usage is TRBJ2-3; the match to TRBD1 covers 9 bases. Material for sequencing was peripheral blood. The sequence was collected from a human donor in a cohort sampled during active COVID-19. CDR3: CASSTGTGTIDTQYF. The CDR3 bases are TGTGCCAGTAGTACCGGGACAGGGACCATAGATACGCAGTATTTT.